This T cell receptor (beta chain) was captured in a study of T cell repertoires in cytomegalovirus infection. Study background: CMV epitopes, recently identified HLA-C-restricted and well-studied HLA-B-restricted, were used. Indications came from public TCR beta signatures; they pointed to CMV infection and to a matching HLA type. Findings and caveats of the study: The study identified carriers of CMV plus the relevant HLA from cumulative public TCR beta family frequency. HLA-C-restricted CMV-specific TCR beta clonotypes were dominant in the ex vivo response.

One entry per CDR3 protein results from TCRdb running MiXCR on the reads. This table holds some 500,000 distinct CDR3 sequences, roughly a third found once. CDR1 and CDR2 (germline): SGHTA, FQGNSA. V lost 2 bases to trimming and J lost 4 bases, with 6 bases between them. The CDR3 has 13 amino acids. On this clonotype itself: Its specificity is not known.

This TCR came from a human donor in good health (CMV status not recorded). Some clones in this sample may be carry-over from other donors' samples. The V gene is TRBV7-2, the J gene TRBJ2-1; unclear D gene. The specimen was cultured PBMCs, collected from culture after CMV antigen stimulation. CDR3 amino acids: CASSLIGYNEQFF. The CDR3 coding sequence is TGTGCCAGCAGCTTAATAGGGTACAATGAGCAGTTCTTC.